The 28 T cell receptor beta chains below come from one sample, sequenced in a study of T cell repertoires in cytomegalovirus infection. These receptors' targets are unknown. TCRdb fed the reads into MiXCR, producing one record per CDR3 protein. The sample lists 640,000 or so distinct CDR3 sequences, roughly a third occurring once. This specimen was cultured PBMCs, taken from culture after CMV antigen stimulation. Every receptor here comes from a human donor in good health (CMV status not recorded). Some clones in this sample may be carry-over from other donors' samples.

The chain recombines TRBV12-3 or TRBV12-4 with TRBJ2-5; 7 nucleotides line up with TRBD2. The CDR3 is made up of 14 amino acids. The trim removed 5 bases at V and 3 bases at J, leaving 6 bases unmatched. The CDR3 sequence: CASSPRGGEETQYF. The CDR3 nucleotides read TGTGCCAGCAGTCCGCGGGGAGGGGAAGAGACCCAGTACTTC.

This clonotype appeared many times. The rearrangement links TRBV7-2 to TRBJ1-2; D ambiguous. The CDR3 length is 14 residues. The germline gives CDR1 SGHTA, CDR2 FQGNSA. Trimming removed 5 bases at V and 13 bases at J, with 23 bases between. The CDR3 DNA reads TGTGCCAGCAGCCGCCAAAAGTTTGAGGGTCCCTCCACCTTC. This gives the protein CASSRQKFEGPSTF.

This clonotype was counted only a few times. The rearrangement links TRBV7-6 to TRBJ2-7; D may be TRBD2 (5 bases). Trimming pared 4 bases from V and 4 bases from J, leaving 11 bases between. The CDR3 is 13 residues long. Germline CDR1 is SGHVS and CDR2 is FNYEAQ. The DNA of the CDR3 is TGTGCCAGCAGCTCGGGGATTGGGTACGAGCAGTACTTC. Translated, it gives CASSSGIGYEQYF.

V is TRBV6-1 and J is TRBJ2-3, with D tentatively TRBD1 or TRBD2 (5 bases each). This CDR3 contains 13 residues. CDR1 and CDR2 from the germline V gene are MNHNS and SASEGT. V was cut by 1 base and J by 15 bases, with 17 bases left in between. The CDR3 reads CASSEEARDVNYF. CDR3 nucleotide sequence: TGTGCCAGCAGTGAAGAGGCTAGGGACGTAAACTATTTT.

This clonotype was counted ten times or more. J is TRBJ2-3 and V is TRBV7-2; D may correspond to TRBD1 or TRBD2 (5 bases each). Germline CDR1 and CDR2: SGHTA and FQGNSA. V was clipped by 2 bases and J by 0 bases, with 12 bases between them. CDR3 length: 16 amino acids. The CDR3 protein is CASSLSGGPSTDTQYF. In nucleotides, the CDR3 is TGTGCCAGCAGCTTAAGTGGGGGACCCAGCACAGATACGCAGTATTTT.

CDR3 region: CASSAHSYEQYF. In DNA, the CDR3 is TGTGCCAGCAGCGCCCACTCCTACGAGCAGTACTTC. This chain links TRBV7-2 with TRBJ2-7; D unresolved. Trimming stripped 5 bases from V and 0 bases from J, with 5 bases between. The CDR3 is 12 amino acids. Germline V gene data show CDR1 as SGHTA and CDR2 as FQGNSA.

Comment on this clonotype: Its ends do not fully match the called genes, so a read error is possible. J is TRBJ1-4 and V is TRBV12-3 or TRBV12-4, with unresolved D. CDR3 length equals 11 residues. The CDR3 DNA reads as TGTGCCAGCAGTTTCAGCGAAAACCTGTTTTTT. Protein product: CASSFSENLFF.

This clonotype was picked up one time. The V and J genes are TRBV6-2 or TRBV6-3 and TRBJ2-3; 9 bases line up with TRBD2. The CDR3 sequence is 15 residues long. Germline CDR1 is MNHEY and CDR2 is SVGEGT. V shed 7 bases and J 4 bases; nucleotides not matched to a gene: 9. The CDR3 bases are TGTGCCAGCAAGAAAATAGCGGGAGCCCCAGATACGCAGTATTTT. Its protein product is CASKKIAGAPDTQYF.

The chain uses TRBV14 and TRBJ2-1; 9 nucleotides align to TRBD2. The CDR3 is made up of 16 amino acids. The germline gives CDR1 SGHDN, CDR2 FVKESK. Trimming removed 1 base from V and 4 bases from J; junction bases left unmatched: 5. The CDR3: CASSQGMLAGYNEQFF. The CDR3 nucleotides are TGTGCCAGCAGCCAAGGCATGCTAGCGGGGTACAATGAGCAGTTCTTC.

This CDR3 is CASSGSGSRAGELFF. The DNA of the CDR3 is TGTGCCAGCAGCGGGAGCGGGAGTAGGGCCGGGGAGCTGTTTTTT. The V call is TRBV9, the J call TRBJ2-2; 8 positions agree with TRBD2. The CDR3 is 15 residues long. The germline gives CDR1 SGDLS, CDR2 YYNGEE. Germline trimming cut 3 bases from V and 6 bases from J; bases unmatched to any gene: 7.

V and J are TRBV19 and TRBJ2-5; possibly TRBD2 for D (6 bases). With 5 bases removed from V and 2 bases from J, the gap between germline ends came to 9 bases. The germline CDR1 and CDR2 sequences are LNHDA and SQIVND (reference sequence). This CDR3 is 13 amino acids long. The CDR3 region is CASSVGGQETQYF. Written as DNA, the CDR3 is TGTGCCAGTAGTGTGGGGGGACAAGAGACCCAGTACTTC.

This clonotype was detected ten times or more. The chain is built from TRBV7-2 and TRBJ1-1, with unresolved D. V was shortened by 2 bases and J by 1 base, with 8 bases between the two germline ends. Germline-derived CDR1 and CDR2 are SGHTA and FQGNSA. The CDR3 length is 14 residues. Here the CDR3 reads CASSLSSPNTEAFF. CDR3 sequence (DNA): TGTGCCAGCAGCTTAAGCAGCCCGAACACTGAAGCTTTCTTT.

This chain joins TRBV7-9 and TRBJ2-1, with TRBD1 matching 7 bases. CDR1 is SEHNR and CDR2 is FQNEAQ in the germline V gene (reference sequence). The CDR3 runs to 17 residues. Losses at the gene ends were 0 bases for V and 4 bases for J; bases not matched to a gene: 9. CDR3 sequence: CASSLALVGQEYNEQFF. CDR3 in DNA: TGTGCCAGCAGCTTAGCGCTTGTCGGACAGGAATACAATGAGCAGTTCTTC.

This chain connects TRBV27 to TRBJ1-2, with TRBD1 as a possible D gene (5 bases). The CDR3 runs to 14 residues. Per the germline V gene, CDR1 is MNHEY and CDR2 is SMNVEV (reference sequence). The germline V and J ends were trimmed by 1 base and 5 bases, with 11 bases remaining between them. In DNA, the CDR3 is TGTGCCAGCAGTTTATTCGGGACGGATTATGGCTACACCTTC. Residues: CASSLFGTDYGYTF.

The chain carries TRBV19 and TRBJ1-2; D is perhaps TRBD1 (5 bases). V lost 7 bases, J lost 6 bases, and 12 bases lay in between. The CDR3 loop spans 12 amino acids. Germline loops: CDR1 LNHDA, CDR2 SQIVND (reference sequence). CDR3 in amino acids: CASIKNRNGYTF. The CDR3 region has the DNA TGTGCCAGTATCAAAAACAGGAATGGCTACACCTTC.

V gene TRBV6-1 combines with J gene TRBJ2-3, with TRBD2 identical over 9 bases. CDR1 is MNHNS, CDR2 SASEGT, per germline. The J segment lost 9 bases and the V segment lost 6 bases, leaving 4 bases of the junction unmatched. The CDR3 is 12 residues long. CDR3 loop: CASRIAGATQYF. CDR3 nucleotides: TGTGCCAGCAGAATAGCGGGGGCCACGCAGTATTTT.

This clonotype was counted once. The DNA for the CDR3 is TGTGCCAGTAGTCCCAGGGACTTACAGGGCTACGAGCAGTACTTC. This encodes CASSPRDLQGYEQYF. The chain is built from TRBV19 and TRBJ2-7; D could derive from TRBD1 or TRBD2 (6 bases each). CDR3 size: 15 residues. Germline values: CDR1 LNHDA, CDR2 SQIVND (reference sequence). V was trimmed by 5 bases and J by 3 bases, leaving 17 bases between them.

This chain connects TRBV7-8 to TRBJ2-7, with 8 bases aligning to TRBD2. In germline, CDR1 is SGHVS, CDR2 FQNEAQ. This CDR3 is 16 amino acids long. Trimming cost V 5 bases and J 2 bases; bases outside gene matches: 11. The CDR3 reads CASSRTITSGPYEQYF. Written as DNA, the CDR3 is TGTGCCAGCAGCCGAACTATAACTAGCGGACCCTACGAGCAGTACTTC.

V is TRBV4-1 and J is TRBJ2-2; 12 bases map to TRBD2. This CDR3 is built from 19 residues. In germline, CDR1 is MGHRA, CDR2 YSYEKL. V shed 0 bases and J 2 bases; nucleotides not matched to a gene: 7. The CDR3 spells CASSQDWRLAGDNTGELFF. The CDR3 DNA reads as TGCGCCAGCAGCCAAGATTGGAGACTAGCGGGGGATAACACCGGGGAGCTGTTTTTT.

The chain links TRBV20-1 to TRBJ1-2; the D is unclear. V was cut by 6 bases and J by 9 bases, with 14 bases left in between. The germline V gene encodes CDR1 DFQATT and CDR2 SNEGSKA (reference sequence). This CDR3 is built from 11 residues. In nucleotides, the CDR3 is TGCAGTGCCAGAAAAGGAGCGAGCTACACCTTC. It is translated as CSARKGASYTF.

The chain recombines TRBV11-3 with TRBJ2-7; D unresolved. Germline assignment: CDR1 SGHNT and CDR2 YENEEA. This CDR3 is built from 12 residues. Trimming took off 4 bases at V and 5 bases at J, with 9 bases between the two ends. The CDR3: CASSSVGDEQYF. The CDR3 coding sequence is TGTGCCAGCAGCTCGGTTGGGGACGAGCAGTACTTC.

Remarks on this clonotype: This may stem from a read error, because a much larger clone lies one nucleotide away. V usage is TRBV7-2 and J usage is TRBJ1-2; unclear D gene. The CDR3 is made up of 14 amino acids. V was cut by 5 bases and J by 4 bases, with 14 bases left in between. CDR1 and CDR2 from the germline V gene are SGHTA and FQGNSA. CDR3 sequence: CTSSPGGLIYGYTF. The CDR3 nucleotides are TGTACCAGCAGCCCCGGAGGGCTTATCTATGGCTACACCTTC.

The rearrangement joins TRBV10-3 to TRBJ2-3; possible D gene TRBD2, 5 bases. The length of the CDR3 is 14 residues. Germline assignment: CDR1 ENHRY and CDR2 SYGVKD. Trimming took off 10 bases at V and 0 bases at J, with 14 bases between the two ends. For the CDR3, the DNA is TGTGCCACCGGAGCGGACCCTAGCACAGATACGCAGTATTTT. Amino acids: CATGADPSTDTQYF.

Turning to this clonotype: In this CDR3 the conserved last residue, phenylalanine or tryptophan, is missing, so a read error is likely. This chain uses TRBV20-1 with TRBJ1-1; D is ambiguous. The CDR3 is 11 residues long. V dropped 1 base and J dropped 8 bases, with 8 bases sitting between them. The germline V gene has CDR1 DFQATT and CDR2 SNEGSKA (reference sequence). CDR3 in DNA: TGCAGTGCTAGAGCCTTATTAGAAGCTTTCGTT. Translation gives CSARALLEAFV.

This chain joins TRBV23-1 and TRBJ1-1; D unclear. TRBV23-1 carries the ORF label, with uncertain function. V lost 11 bases and J lost 1, with 8 bases in between. The CDR3 has 11 residues. This CDR3 is CAPEGNTEAFF. The CDR3 DNA sequence: TGCGCCCCTGAAGGGAACACTGAAGCTTTCTTT.

This clonotype showed up just a few times. V and J are TRBV5-4 and TRBJ1-2, with unresolved D. Germline V CDR1 and CDR2: SGHNT, YYREEE (reference sequence). V was clipped by 1 base and J by 1 base, with 11 bases between them. The CDR3 extends over 15 amino acids. As DNA, the CDR3 is TGTGCCAGCAGCTTGAAGGACGGTGTTAACTATGGCTACACCTTC. It translates to CASSLKDGVNYGYTF.

The chain joins TRBV7-9 to TRBJ2-7, with a tentative D call TRBD1 (7 bases). Trimming shortened V by 5 bases and J by 3 bases, and 26 bases separated the two germline ends. The CDR3 runs 18 residues. In germline, CDR1 is SEHNR, CDR2 FQNEAQ (reference sequence). CDR3 loop: CASSPRGTAPSPIYEQYF. In nucleotides, the CDR3 is TGTGCCAGCAGCCCCCGGGGGACAGCTCCATCCCCCATCTACGAGCAGTACTTC.

The V gene is TRBV19, the J gene TRBJ2-3; tentatively, D is TRBD2 (6 bases). Trimming stripped 3 bases from V and 2 bases from J, with 9 bases between. CDR3 length equals 14 residues. Germline V gives CDR1 LNHDA, CDR2 SQIVND (reference sequence). CDR3 DNA sequence: TGTGCCAGTAGTATGTCGCGGGACACAGATACGCAGTATTTT. Its protein product is CASSMSRDTDTQYF.